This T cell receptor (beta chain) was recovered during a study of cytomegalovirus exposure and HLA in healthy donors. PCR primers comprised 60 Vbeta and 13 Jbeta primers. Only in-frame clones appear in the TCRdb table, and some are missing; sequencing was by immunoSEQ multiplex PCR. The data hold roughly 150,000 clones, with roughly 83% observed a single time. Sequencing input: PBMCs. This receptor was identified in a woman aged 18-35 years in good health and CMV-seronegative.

CDR3 amino acids: CASSRTGTGPHEQYF. The CDR3 bases are TGTGCCAGCTCACGAACCGGGACAGGGCCCCACGAGCAGTACTTC. The V and J genes are TRBV18 and TRBJ2-5; 9 positions match TRBD1. The DNA end is a closer match to TRBJ2-7, so the J assignment may be wrong. CDR3 length: 15 amino acids. The V gene's germline CDR1 is KGHSH and CDR2 LQKENI.